Shown below are 11 T cell receptor beta chains from a single sample sequenced in a study of T cell repertoires in cytomegalovirus infection. TCRdb re-called the reads with MiXCR, one entry per CDR3 protein. The data show under 300,000 distinct CDR3 sequences, roughly a fifth seen once. These TCRs are of unknown antigen specificity. Material: cultured PBMCs, obtained from culture after CMV antigen stimulation. The origin of the receptors is a human donor in good health (CMV status not recorded). Some clones in this sample may be carry-over from other donors' samples.

The V gene is TRBV6-5, the J gene TRBJ2-1; TRBD2 matches at 8 bases. Germline lookup yields CDR1 MNHEY and CDR2 SVGAGI. V lost 1 base and J lost 2; bases outside the gene matches: 7. This CDR3 region has 17 residues. The CDR3 bases are TGTGCCAGCAGTTACTTCAGCGGGAGTATCACCTACAATGAGCAGTTCTTC. Translation: CASSYFSGSITYNEQFF.

This clonotype appeared a few times. This rearrangement joins TRBV7-9 to TRBJ2-6; D is ambiguous. The CDR3 has 16 residues. Trimming left V 2 bases short and J 4 bases short, with 12 bases between. Germline V gene lookup returns CDR1 SEHNR and CDR2 FQNEAQ (reference sequence). DNA of the CDR3: TGTGCCAGCAGCTTACTAGGCGCGAGGGGGGCCAACGTCCTGACTTTC. Its translation: CASSLLGARGANVLTF.

Comment on this clonotype: It may be a read error: a sequence one base away is much more abundant. The V and J genes are TRBV7-2 and TRBJ1-6, with D maybe TRBD1 (5 bases). Germline CDR1 reads SGHTA; CDR2 reads FQGNSA. Trimming pared 5 bases from V and 8 bases from J, leaving 16 bases between. CDR3 length: 15 amino acids. CDR3 residues: CTSSQGRAMHSPLHF. In DNA form, the CDR3 reads TGTACCAGCAGCCAGGGCAGGGCGATGCATTCACCCCTCCACTTT.

This clonotype was counted many times. This sequence joins TRBV12-3 or TRBV12-4 and TRBJ2-1, with 8 nucleotides matching TRBD1. This CDR3 spans 14 amino acids. After removal of 6 bases from V and 9 bases from J, the junction contained 10 bases not matched to a gene. CDR3 sequence reads: CASSPRQGSGEQFF. The CDR3 DNA sequence: TGTGCCAGCAGCCCTCGACAGGGGTCGGGTGAGCAGTTCTTC.

This clonotype was found many times. This chain joins TRBV6-5 and TRBJ1-5, with D uncertain. The CDR3 extends over 15 amino acids. The germline V gene has CDR1 MNHEY and CDR2 SVGAGI. V shed 0 bases and J shed 3 bases, with 9 bases lying between them. The CDR3 DNA sequence: TGTGCCAGCAGTTACTCGAGCAATCACAATCAGCCCCAGCATTTT. As protein: CASSYSSNHNQPQHF.

This clonotype occurred a few times. The CDR3 DNA sequence: TGTGCCAGTAGTATACGGTCGGGAGGAACCTACGAGCAGTACGTC. Encoded protein: CASSIRSGGTYEQYV. The chain combines TRBV19 with TRBJ2-7; 7 nucleotides agree with TRBD2. The trim removed 2 bases at V and 2 bases at J, leaving 6 bases unmatched. This CDR3 spans 15 amino acids. Looked up from germline, CDR1 is LNHDA and CDR2 is SQIVND (reference sequence).

There are a few counts of this clonotype. The J gene is TRBJ2-1, the V gene TRBV7-2; D unresolved. CDR1 is SGHTA and CDR2 is FQGNSA in the germline V gene. CDR3 length: 15 amino acids. Trimming stripped 3 bases from V and 0 bases from J, with 9 bases between. CDR3 residues: CASSFLVSSYNEQFF. CDR3 nucleotides: TGTGCCAGCAGCTTCCTGGTGAGCTCCTACAATGAGCAGTTCTTC. The full variable domain, rest sourced from reference TRBV7-2 and TRBJ2-1, is GAGVSQSPSNKVTEKGKDVELRCDPISGHTALYWYRQSLGQGLEFLIYFQGNSAPDKSGLPSDRFSAERTGGSVSTLTIQRTQQEDSAVYLCASSFLVSSYNEQFFGPGTRLTVL.

This clonotype was detected ten times or more. This sequence joins TRBV7-2 and TRBJ2-7, with 9 bases fitting TRBD1. The V gene's germline CDR1 is SGHTA and CDR2 FQGNSA. The CDR3 totals 15 residues. V trimming: 4 bases; J trimming: 4 bases; junction bases outside the gene matches: 8. The CDR3 DNA reads TGTGCCAGCAGCTACTTACCGGGACAGGGTTACGAGCAGTACGTC. Its translation is CASSYLPGQGYEQYV.

This sequence joins TRBV20-1 and TRBJ2-3, with 10 bases that match TRBD1. Trimming cost V 5 bases and J 1 base; bases outside gene matches: 3. The CDR3 is 14 residues long. Germline V gene lookup returns CDR1 DFQATT and CDR2 SNEGSKA (reference sequence). Written as DNA, the CDR3 is TGCAGTGCTGGTGGGACAGGGGGCACAGATACGCAGTATTTT. This translates into CSAGGTGGTDTQYF.

The gene calls are TRBV19 and TRBJ2-7; D not certain. The CDR3 totals 15 residues. Trimming took 5 bases from V and 1 from J, leaving 15 bases between them. Germline V gene lookup returns CDR1 LNHDA and CDR2 SQIVND (reference sequence). The CDR3 reads CASSLGIGLSYEQYF. The CDR3 nucleotides read TGTGCCAGTAGTCTGGGGATAGGGTTGTCCTACGAGCAGTACTTC.

This clonotype appeared a few times. The chain has TRBV4-3 and TRBJ2-5; 8 bases fit TRBD1. Germline V gives CDR1 LGHNA, CDR2 YSLEER. V lost 4 bases and J lost 6; bases outside the gene matches: 7. The CDR3 runs 14 residues. The CDR3 nucleotides are TGCGCCAGCAGCCCTTCGGACAGGGTAAAGACCCAGTACTTC. Its translation is CASSPSDRVKTQYF.